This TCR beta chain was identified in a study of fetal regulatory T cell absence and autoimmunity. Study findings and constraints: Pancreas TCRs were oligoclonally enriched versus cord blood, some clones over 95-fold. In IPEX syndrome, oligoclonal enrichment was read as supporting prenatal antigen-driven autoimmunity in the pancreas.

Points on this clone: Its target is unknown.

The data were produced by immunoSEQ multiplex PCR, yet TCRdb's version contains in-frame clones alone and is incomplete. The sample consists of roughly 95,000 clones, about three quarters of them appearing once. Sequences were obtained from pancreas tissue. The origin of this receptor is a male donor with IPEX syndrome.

The CDR3 protein is CASSNWGGLAGRHEQFF. The CDR3 DNA is TGTGCCAGCAGCAACTGGGGGGGACTAGCGGGGCGCCATGAGCAGTTCTTC. V and J are TRBV28 and TRBJ2-1, with TRBD2 identical over 13 bases. The germline V gene encodes CDR1 MDHEN and CDR2 SYDVKM. V lost 6 bases and J lost 8; bases outside the gene matches: 13. There are 17 residues in the CDR3.